This T cell receptor beta chain stems from a study of shared clonotypes between healthy human individuals. Produced via immunoSEQ multiplex PCR; TCRdb's table is partial and in-frame only. This sample yields some 2.1 million clones, of which about 94% are seen a single time; around 1.7% belongs to the top ten. In germline, CDR1 is MNHEY, CDR2 SMNVEV (reference sequence). The CDR3 loop spans 11 amino acids. Losses at the gene ends were 5 bases for V and 8 bases for J; bases not matched to a gene: 0. Terminally differentiated effector memory CD45RA+ cells were left out of the naive CD8 fraction, which was CD45RO-negative and positively selected for CCR7. The donor cohort consisted entirely of Caucasian adults residing in Nashville, Tennessee.

This chain connects TRBV27 to TRBJ1-2; TRBD1 aligns across 9 bases. Sequencing used naive CD8+ T cells from PBMCs. This sequence originates from a man aged 18-30 years in good health. Some clones in this sample may be carry-over from other donors' samples. The CDR3 DNA reads as TGTGCCAGCAGTACAGGGGGCGGCTACACCTTC. Translating it yields CASSTGGGYTF.